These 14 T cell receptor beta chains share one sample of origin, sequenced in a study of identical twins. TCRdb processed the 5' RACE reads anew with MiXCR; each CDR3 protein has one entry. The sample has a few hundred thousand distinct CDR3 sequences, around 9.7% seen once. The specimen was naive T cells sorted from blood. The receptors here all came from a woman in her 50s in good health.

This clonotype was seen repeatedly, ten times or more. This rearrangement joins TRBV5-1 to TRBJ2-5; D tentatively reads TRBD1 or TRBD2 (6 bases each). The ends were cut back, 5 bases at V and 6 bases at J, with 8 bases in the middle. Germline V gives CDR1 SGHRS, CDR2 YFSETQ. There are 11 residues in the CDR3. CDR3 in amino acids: CASRGGQTQYF. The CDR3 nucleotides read TGCGCCAGCAGAGGGGGGCAGACCCAGTACTTC.

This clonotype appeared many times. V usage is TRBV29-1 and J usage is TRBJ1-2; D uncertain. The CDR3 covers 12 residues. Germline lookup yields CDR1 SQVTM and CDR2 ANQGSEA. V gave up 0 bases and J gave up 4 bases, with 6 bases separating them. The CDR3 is CSVEDLSYGYTF. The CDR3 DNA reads TGCAGCGTTGAAGATCTATCCTATGGCTACACCTTC.

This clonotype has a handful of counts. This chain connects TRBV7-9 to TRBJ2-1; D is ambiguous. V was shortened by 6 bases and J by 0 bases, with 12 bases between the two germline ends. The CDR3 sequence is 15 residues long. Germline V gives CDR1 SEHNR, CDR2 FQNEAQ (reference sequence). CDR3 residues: CASRSRLDSYNEQFF. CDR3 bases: TGTGCCAGCAGGTCCCGGCTAGACTCCTACAATGAGCAGTTCTTC.

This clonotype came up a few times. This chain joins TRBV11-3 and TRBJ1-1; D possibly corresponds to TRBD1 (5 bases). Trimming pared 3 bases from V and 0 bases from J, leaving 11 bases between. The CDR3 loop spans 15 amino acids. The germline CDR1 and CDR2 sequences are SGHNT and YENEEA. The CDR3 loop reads CASSFQTAMNTEAFF. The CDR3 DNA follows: TGTGCCAGCAGCTTTCAGACAGCCATGAACACTGAAGCTTTCTTT. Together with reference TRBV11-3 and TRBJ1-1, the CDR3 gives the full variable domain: EAGVVQSPRYKIIEKKQPVAFWCNPISGHNTLYWYLQNLGQGPELLIRYENEEAVDDSQLPKDRFSAERLKGVDSTLKIQPAELGDSAVYLCASSFQTAMNTEAFFGQGTRLTVV.

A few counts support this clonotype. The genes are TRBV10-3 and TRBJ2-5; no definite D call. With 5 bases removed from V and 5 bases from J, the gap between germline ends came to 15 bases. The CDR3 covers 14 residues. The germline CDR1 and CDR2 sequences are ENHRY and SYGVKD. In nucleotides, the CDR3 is TGTGCCATCAGTCCCCGTGCGATTCAGGAGACCCAGTACTTC. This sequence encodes CAISPRAIQETQYF.

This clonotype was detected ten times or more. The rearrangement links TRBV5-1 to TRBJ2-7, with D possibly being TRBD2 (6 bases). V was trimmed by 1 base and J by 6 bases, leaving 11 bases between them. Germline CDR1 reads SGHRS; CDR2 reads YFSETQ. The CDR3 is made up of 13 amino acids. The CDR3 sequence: CASSLLYGGEQYF. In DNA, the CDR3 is TGCGCCAGCAGCTTGTTGTACGGGGGCGAGCAGTACTTC.

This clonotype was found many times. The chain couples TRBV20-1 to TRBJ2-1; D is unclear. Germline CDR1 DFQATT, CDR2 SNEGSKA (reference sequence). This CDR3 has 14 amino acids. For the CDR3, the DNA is TGCAGCCTCCATAATGCGGCCTCCTACAATGAGCAGTTCTTC. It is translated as CSLHNAASYNEQFF.

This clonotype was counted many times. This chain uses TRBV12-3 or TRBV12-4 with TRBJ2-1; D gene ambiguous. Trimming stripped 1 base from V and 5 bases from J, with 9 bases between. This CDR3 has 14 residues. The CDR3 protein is CASSLVGGNNEQFF. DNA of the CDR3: TGTGCCAGCAGTTTAGTAGGTGGAAACAATGAGCAGTTCTTC.

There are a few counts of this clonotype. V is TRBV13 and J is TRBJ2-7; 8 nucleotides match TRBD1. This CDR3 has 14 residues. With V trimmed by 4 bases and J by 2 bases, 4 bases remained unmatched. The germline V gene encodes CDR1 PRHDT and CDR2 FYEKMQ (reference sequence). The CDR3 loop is CASSSSGQAYEQYV. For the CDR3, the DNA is TGTGCCAGCAGCTCCTCGGGACAGGCCTACGAGCAGTACGTC.

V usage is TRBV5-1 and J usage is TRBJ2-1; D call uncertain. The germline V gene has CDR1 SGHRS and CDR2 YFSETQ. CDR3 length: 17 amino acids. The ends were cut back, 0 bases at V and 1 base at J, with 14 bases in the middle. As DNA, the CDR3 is TGCGCCAGCAGCTTGGGAGGCAGGTCAGGATCCTACAATGAGCAGTTCTTC. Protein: CASSLGGRSGSYNEQFF.

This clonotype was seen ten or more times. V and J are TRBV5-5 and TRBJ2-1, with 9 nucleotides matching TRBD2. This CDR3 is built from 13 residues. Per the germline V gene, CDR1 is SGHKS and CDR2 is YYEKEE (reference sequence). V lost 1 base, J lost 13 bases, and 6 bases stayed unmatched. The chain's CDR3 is CASSLRLAGVQFF. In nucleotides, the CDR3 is TGTGCCAGCAGCTTGCGGTTAGCGGGAGTTCAGTTCTTC.

In DNA form, the CDR3 reads TGCAGTGCCAGGACTAGCGGTACCTACGAGCAGTACTTC. It translates to CSARTSGTYEQYF. This rearrangement joins TRBV20-1 to TRBJ2-7; TRBD2 matches at 10 bases. CDR3 length equals 13 residues. The germline V gene has CDR1 DFQATT and CDR2 SNEGSKA (reference sequence). V gave up 6 bases and J gave up 2 bases; unmatched junction bases: 4.

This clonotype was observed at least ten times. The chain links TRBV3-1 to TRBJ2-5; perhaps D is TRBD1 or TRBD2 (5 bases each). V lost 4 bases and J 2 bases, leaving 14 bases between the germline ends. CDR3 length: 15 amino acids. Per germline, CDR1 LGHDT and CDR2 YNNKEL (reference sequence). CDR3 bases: TGTGCCAGCAGCCCGAAAGGGGAGCCACAAGAGACCCAGTACTTC. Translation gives CASSPKGEPQETQYF.

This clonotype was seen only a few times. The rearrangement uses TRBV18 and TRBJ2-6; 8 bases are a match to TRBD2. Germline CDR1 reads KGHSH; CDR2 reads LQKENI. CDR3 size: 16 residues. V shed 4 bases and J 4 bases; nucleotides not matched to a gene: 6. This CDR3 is CASSQREPQGANVLTF. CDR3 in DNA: TGTGCCAGCTCACAGCGGGAGCCCCAAGGGGCCAACGTCCTGACTTTC.